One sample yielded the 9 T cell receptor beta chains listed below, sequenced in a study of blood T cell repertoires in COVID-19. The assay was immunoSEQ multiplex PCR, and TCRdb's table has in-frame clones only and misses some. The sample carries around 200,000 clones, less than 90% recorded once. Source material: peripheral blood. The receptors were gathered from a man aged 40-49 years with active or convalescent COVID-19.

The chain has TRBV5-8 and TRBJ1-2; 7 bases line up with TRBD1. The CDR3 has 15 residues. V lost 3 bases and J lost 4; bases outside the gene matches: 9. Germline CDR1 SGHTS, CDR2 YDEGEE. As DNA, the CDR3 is TGTGCCAGCAGCTCTTCCAACAGGGGTTCCTATGGCTACACCTTC. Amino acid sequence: CASSSSNRGSYGYTF. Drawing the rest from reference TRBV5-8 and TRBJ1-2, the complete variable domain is EAGVTQSPTHLIKTRGQQATLRCSPISGHTSVYWYQQALGLGLQFLLWYDEGEERNRGNFPPRFSGRQFPNYSSELNVNALELEDSALYLCASSSSNRGSYGYTFGSGTRLTVV.

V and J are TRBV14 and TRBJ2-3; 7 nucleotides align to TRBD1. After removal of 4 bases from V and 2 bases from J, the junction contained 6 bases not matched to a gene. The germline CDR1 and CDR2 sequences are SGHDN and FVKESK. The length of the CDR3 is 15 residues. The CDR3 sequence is CASSPSGQFTDTQYF. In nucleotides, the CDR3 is TGTGCCAGCAGCCCCTCGGGACAGTTCACAGATACGCAGTATTTT.

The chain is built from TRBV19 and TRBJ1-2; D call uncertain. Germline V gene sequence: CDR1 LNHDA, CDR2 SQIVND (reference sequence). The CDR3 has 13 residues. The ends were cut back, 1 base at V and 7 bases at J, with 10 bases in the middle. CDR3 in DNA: TGTGCCAGTAGTATAGTTGAGGCGCGTGGCTACACCTTC. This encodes CASSIVEARGYTF.

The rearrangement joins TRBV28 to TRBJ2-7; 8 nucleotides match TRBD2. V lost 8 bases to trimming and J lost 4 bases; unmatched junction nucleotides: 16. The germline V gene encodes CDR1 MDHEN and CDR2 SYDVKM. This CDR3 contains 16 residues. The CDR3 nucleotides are TGTGCCAGCTCCGGGGCAGCGGGAGATTTGGGGTACGAGCAGTACTTC. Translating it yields CASSGAAGDLGYEQYF.

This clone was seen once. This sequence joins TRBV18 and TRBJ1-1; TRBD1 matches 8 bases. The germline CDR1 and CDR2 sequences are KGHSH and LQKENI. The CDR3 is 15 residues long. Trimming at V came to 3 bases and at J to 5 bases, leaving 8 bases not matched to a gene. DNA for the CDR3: TGTGCCAGCTCACCGCGGACAGGGAGTGAGACTGAAGCTTTCTTT. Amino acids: CASSPRTGSETEAFF.

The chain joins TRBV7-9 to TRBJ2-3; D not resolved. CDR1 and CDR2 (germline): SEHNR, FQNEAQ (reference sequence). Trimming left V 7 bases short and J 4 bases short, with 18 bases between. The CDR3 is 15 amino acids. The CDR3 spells CASTQGSKEADTQYF. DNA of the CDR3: TGTGCCAGCACGCAAGGTAGTAAAGAGGCAGATACGCAGTATTTT.

The CDR3 region is CASGRGDRGSGYTF. As DNA, the CDR3 is TGTGCCAGCGGGAGGGGGGACAGGGGTTCTGGCTACACCTTC. The chain is built from TRBV13 and TRBJ1-2; 10 nucleotides agree with TRBD1. From germline, CDR1 is PRHDT and CDR2 FYEKMQ (reference sequence). This CDR3 has 14 amino acids. The junction had 10 bases not matched to a gene; V was cut back by 8 bases and J by 7 bases.

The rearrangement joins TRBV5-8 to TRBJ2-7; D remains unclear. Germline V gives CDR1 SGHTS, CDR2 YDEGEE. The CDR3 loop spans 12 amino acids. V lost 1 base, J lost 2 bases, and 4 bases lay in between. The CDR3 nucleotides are TGTGCCAGCAGCTTGTGGCCCTACGAGCAGTACTTC. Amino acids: CASSLWPYEQYF.

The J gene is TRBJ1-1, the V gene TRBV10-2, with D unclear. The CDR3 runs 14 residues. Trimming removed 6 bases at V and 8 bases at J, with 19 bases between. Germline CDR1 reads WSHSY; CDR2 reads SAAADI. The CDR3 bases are TGCGCCAGCAGCCAATCGGGTTTTCCTAGAGAAGCTTTCTTT. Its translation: CASSQSGFPREAFF.